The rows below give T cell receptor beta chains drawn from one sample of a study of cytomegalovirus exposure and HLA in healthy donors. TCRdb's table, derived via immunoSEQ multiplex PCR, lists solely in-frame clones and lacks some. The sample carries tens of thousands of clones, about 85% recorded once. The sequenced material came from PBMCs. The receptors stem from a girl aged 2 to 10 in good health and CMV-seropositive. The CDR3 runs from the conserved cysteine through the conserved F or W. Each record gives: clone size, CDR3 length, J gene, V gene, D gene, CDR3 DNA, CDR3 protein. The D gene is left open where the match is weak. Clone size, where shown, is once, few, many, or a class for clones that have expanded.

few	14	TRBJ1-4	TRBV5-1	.	TGCGCCAGCAGCTTGGGGGAGGCTAATGAAAAACTGTTTTTT	CASSLGEANEKLFF
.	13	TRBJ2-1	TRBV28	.	TGTGCCACCCGCCCGGCGGCCTACAATGAGCAGTTCTTC	CATRPAAYNEQFF
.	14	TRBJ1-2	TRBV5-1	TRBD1	TGCGCCAGCAGTAGGGACAGGGGGAACTATGGCTACACCTTC	CASSRDRGNYGYTF
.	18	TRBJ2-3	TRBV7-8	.	TGTGCCAGCAGCTGGCCTAAAGCCGGGACACGATACACAGATACGCAGTATTTT	CASSWPKAGTRYTDTQYF
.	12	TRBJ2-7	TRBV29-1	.	TGCAGCGTTCTGCCGACAGTGGGGGAGCAGTACTTC	CSVLPTVGEQYF
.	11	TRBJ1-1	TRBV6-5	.	TGTGCCAGCAGTCTGGGGGCCTCAGCTTTCTTT	CASSLGASAFF
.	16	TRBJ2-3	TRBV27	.	TGTGCCAGCAGGGGGGCCCGGCTTAGAAGCACAGATACGCAGTATTTT	CASRGARLRSTDTQYF
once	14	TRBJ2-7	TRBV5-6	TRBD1	TGTGCCAGCAGCTTGCGGGACAGGATCCACGAGCAGTACTTC	CASSLRDRIHEQYF
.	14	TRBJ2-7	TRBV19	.	TGTGCCAGTAGTATAGATCGGTGGAGCTACGAGCAGTACTTC	CASSIDRWSYEQYF
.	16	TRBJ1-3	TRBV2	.	TGTGCCAGCAGTGTAATCCGGGACAACTCTGGAAACACCATATATTTT	CASSVIRDNSGNTIYF
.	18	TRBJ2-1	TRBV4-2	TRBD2	TGTGCCAGCAGCCAAGAGGGGCTAGCGGGGGCTTTCTACAATGAGCAGTTCTTC	CASSQEGLAGAFYNEQFF
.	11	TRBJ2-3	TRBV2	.	TGTGCCAGCACTGTTAAAGATACGCAGTATTTT	CASTVKDTQYF
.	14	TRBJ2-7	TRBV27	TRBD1	TGTGCCAGCAGTACCGGGACAGGGGTCTGGGAGCAGTACTTC	CASSTGTGVWEQYF
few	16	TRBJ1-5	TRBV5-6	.	TGTGCCAGCAGCTTGTATGGGGCAGGGGAGGGTCAGCCCCAGCATTTT	CASSLYGAGEGQPQHF
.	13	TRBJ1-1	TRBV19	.	TGTGCCACCAAGACAGCCTGGAACACTGAAGCTTTCTTT	CATKTAWNTEAFF
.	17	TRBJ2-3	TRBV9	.	TGTGCCAGCAGCGTAGGTGGGGGGGGCTTCATCACAGATACGCAGTATTTT	CASSVGGGGFITDTQYF
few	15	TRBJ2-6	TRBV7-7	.	TGTGCCAGCAGCCCTCCTGGGCTGGGGGCCAACGTCCTGACTTTC	CASSPPGLGANVLTF
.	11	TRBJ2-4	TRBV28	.	TGTGCCAGCAGTTTCGGGTGGGTTCAGTACTTC	CASSFGWVQYF
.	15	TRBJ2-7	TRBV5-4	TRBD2	TGTGCCAGCAGCCCGAGACTAGCGGGAGAGGGGGAGCAGTACTTC	CASSPRLAGEGEQYF
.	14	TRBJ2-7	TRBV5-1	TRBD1	TGCGCCAGCAGCCAGGGACAGGGGTTCCACGAGCAGTACTTC	CASSQGQGFHEQYF
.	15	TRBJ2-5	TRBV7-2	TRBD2	TGTGCCAGCAGCGACCCCGGGACTAGCGGGGAGACCCAGTACTTC	CASSDPGTSGETQYF
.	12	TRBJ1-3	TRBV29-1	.	TGCAGCGTTGAAGACCTGGGAAACACCATATATTTT	CSVEDLGNTIYF
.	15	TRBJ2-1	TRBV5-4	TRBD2	TGTGCCAGCAGCCCCGGACTAGCGGGGTACAATGAGCAGTTCTTC	CASSPGLAGYNEQFF
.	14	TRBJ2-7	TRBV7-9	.	TGTGCCAGCAGCCCGAGGACTATCTTACACGAGCAGTACTTC	CASSPRTILHEQYF
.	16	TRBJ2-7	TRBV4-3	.	TGCGCCAGCAGCCAAGATAAGCAGGGGTCCCCATACGAGCAGTACTTC	CASSQDKQGSPYEQYF
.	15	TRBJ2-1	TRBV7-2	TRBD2	TGTGCCAGCAGCTTAATAGCGGGAGGGGTCAATGAGCAGTTCTTC	CASSLIAGGVNEQFF
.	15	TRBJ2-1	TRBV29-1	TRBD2	TGCAGCGTTGTACTAGCGGCGAGCTCCTACAATGAGCAGTTCTTC	CSVVLAASSYNEQFF
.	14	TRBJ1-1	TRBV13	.	TGTGCCAGCAGAGAGACACAAAAGAACACTGAAGCTTTCTTT	CASRETQKNTEAFF
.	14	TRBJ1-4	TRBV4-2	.	TGTGCCAGCAGCCAAACGGACAGCGAAGAAAAACTGTTTTTT	CASSQTDSEEKLFF
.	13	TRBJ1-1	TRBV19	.	TGTGCCAGTTCACCTTCAGGGGCCACTGAAGCTTTCTTT	CASSPSGATEAFF
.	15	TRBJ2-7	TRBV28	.	TGTGCCAGCCTCTCAGGAGGGGGCATAACGAGGGAGCAGTACTTC	CASLSGGGITREQYF
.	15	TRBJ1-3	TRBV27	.	TGTGCCAGCAGCGGGCAGGGAAGGGGTGGAAACACCATATATTTT	CASSGQGRGGNTIYF
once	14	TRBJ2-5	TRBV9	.	TGTGCCAGCAGCGCCGACCTAGGTGAAGAGACCCAGTACTTC	CASSADLGEETQYF
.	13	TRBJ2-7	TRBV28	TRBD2	TGTGCCAGCAGGACTAGCGGGGACTACGAGCAGTACTTC	CASRTSGDYEQYF